There are a few counts of the clone carrying this T cell receptor beta chain. Its cognate antigen is unknown. Per the germline V gene, CDR1 is PRHDT and CDR2 is FYEKMQ (reference sequence). This CDR3 has 13 residues. V was clipped by 1 base and J by 11 bases, with 14 bases between them. The data were taken from a study of cytomegalovirus exposure and HLA in healthy donors. 60 Vbeta and 13 Jbeta primers were used in PCR. TCRdb's copy holds only in-frame clones and misses some; the assay was immunoSEQ multiplex PCR. The sample has 140,000 to 150,000 clones, around three quarters seen once; the top ten hold roughly 2.1%. Findings and limits, study-wide: Indistinguishable V segments such as TRBV6-2 and TRBV6-3 were excluded. The study labeled about 160 TCR beta chains cytomegalovirus-associated.

This TCR came from a man between 40 and 49 years old in good health and CMV-seronegative. The sequenced sample consisted of PBMCs. This chain uses TRBV13 with TRBJ1-1, with D tentatively TRBD1 (6 bases). CDR3 bases: TGTGCCAGCAGCTTAGACAGGGCGGCTGGGGCTTTCTTT. Encoded protein: CASSLDRAAGAFF.